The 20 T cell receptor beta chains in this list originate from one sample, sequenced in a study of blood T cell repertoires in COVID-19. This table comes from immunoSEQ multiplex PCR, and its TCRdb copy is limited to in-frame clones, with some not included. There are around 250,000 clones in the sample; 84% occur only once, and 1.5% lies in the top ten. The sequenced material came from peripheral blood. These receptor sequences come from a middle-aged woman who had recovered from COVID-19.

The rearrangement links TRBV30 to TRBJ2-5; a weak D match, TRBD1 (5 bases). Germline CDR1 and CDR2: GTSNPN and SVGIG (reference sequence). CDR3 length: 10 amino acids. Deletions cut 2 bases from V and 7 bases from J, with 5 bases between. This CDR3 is CAWSRGTQYF. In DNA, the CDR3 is TGTGCCTGGAGTAGGGGGACCCAGTACTTC.

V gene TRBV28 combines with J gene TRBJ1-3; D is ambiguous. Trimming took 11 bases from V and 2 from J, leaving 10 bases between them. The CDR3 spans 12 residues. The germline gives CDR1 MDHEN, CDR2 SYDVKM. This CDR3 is CASRVTGNTIYF. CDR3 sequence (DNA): TGTGCCTCCCGGGTCACTGGAAACACCATATATTTT. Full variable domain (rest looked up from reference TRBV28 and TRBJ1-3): DVKVTQSSRYLVKRTGEKVFLECVQDMDHENMFWYRQDPGLGLRLIYFSYDVKMKEKGDIPEGYSVSREKKERFSLILESASTNQTSMYLCASRVTGNTIYFGEGSWLTVV.

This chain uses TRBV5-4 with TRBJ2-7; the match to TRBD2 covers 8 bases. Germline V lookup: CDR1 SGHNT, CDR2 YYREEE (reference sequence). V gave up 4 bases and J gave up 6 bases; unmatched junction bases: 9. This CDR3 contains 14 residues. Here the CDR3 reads CASSPGGTEGEQYF. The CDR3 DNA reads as TGTGCCAGCAGCCCGGGGGGGACTGAGGGCGAGCAGTACTTC.

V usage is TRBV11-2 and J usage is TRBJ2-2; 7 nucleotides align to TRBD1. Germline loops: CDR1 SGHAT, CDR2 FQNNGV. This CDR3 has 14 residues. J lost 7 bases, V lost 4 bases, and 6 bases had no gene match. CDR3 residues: CASSSYRGGGELFF. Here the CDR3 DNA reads TGTGCCAGCAGCTCCTACAGGGGTGGCGGGGAGCTGTTTTTT.

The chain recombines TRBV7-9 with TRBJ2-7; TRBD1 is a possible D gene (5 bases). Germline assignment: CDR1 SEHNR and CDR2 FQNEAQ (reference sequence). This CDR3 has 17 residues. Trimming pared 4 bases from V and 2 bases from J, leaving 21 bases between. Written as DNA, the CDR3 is TGTGCCAGCAGCTACCAGAAGGGTTCCGACAGCCCCTACGAGCAGTACTTC. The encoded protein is CASSYQKGSDSPYEQYF.

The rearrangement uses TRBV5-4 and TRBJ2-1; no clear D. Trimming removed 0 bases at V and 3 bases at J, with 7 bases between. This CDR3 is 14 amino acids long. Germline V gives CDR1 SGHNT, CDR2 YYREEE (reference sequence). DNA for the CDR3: TGTGCCAGCAGCTTGGCAGGCAGCTACAATGAGCAGTTCTTC. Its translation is CASSLAGSYNEQFF. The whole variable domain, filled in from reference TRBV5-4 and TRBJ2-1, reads ETGVTQSPTHLIKTRGQQVTLRCSSQSGHNTVSWYQQALGQGPQFIFQYYREEENGRGNFPPRFSGLQFPNYSSELNVNALELDDSALYLCASSLAGSYNEQFFGPGTRLTVL.

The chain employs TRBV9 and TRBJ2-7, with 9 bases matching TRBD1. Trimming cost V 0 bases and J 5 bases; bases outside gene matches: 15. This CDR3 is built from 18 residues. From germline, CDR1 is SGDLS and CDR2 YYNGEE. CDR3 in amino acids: CASSVASDQPGQGHEQYF. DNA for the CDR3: TGTGCCAGCAGCGTAGCTAGCGACCAACCGGGACAGGGCCACGAGCAGTACTTC. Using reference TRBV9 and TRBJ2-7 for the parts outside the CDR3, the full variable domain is DSGVTQTPKHLITATGQRVTLRCSPRSGDLSVYWYQQSLDQGLQFLIQYYNGEERAKGNILERFSAQQFPDLHSELNLSSLELGDSALYFCASSVASDQPGQGHEQYFGPGTRLTVT.

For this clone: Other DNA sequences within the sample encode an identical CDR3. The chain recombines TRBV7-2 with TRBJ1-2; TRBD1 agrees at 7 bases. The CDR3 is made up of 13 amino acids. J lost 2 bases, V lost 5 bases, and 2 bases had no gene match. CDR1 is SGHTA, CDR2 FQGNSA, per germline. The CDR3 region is CASSKTGNYGYTF. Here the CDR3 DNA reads TGTGCCAGCAGCAAGACAGGGAACTATGGCTACACCTTC.

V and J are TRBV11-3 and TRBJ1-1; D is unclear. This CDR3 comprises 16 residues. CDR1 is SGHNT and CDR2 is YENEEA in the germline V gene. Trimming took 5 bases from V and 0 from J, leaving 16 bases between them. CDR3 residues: CASSPLGVLMNTEAFF. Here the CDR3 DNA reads TGTGCCAGCAGCCCCCTCGGGGTATTGATGAACACTGAAGCTTTCTTT.

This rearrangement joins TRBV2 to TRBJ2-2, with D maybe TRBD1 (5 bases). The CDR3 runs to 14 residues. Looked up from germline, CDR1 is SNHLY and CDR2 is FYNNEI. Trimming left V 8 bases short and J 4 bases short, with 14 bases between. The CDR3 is CASSGRVGTGELFF. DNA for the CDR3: TGTGCCAGCTCGGGCAGGGTTGGCACCGGGGAGCTGTTTTTT.

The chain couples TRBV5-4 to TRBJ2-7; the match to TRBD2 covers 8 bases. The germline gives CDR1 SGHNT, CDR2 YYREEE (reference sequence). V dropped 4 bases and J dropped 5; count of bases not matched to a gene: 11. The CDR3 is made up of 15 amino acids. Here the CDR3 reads CASSRGGDPYHEQYF. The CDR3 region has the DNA TGTGCCAGCAGCCGGGGGGGGGACCCATACCACGAGCAGTACTTC.

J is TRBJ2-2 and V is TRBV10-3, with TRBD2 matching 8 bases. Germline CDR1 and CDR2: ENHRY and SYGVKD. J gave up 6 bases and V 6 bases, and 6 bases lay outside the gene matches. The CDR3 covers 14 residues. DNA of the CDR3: TGTGCCATCAGGGGACTAGTTGAGGCCGGGGAGCTGTTTTTT. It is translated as CAIRGLVEAGELFF.

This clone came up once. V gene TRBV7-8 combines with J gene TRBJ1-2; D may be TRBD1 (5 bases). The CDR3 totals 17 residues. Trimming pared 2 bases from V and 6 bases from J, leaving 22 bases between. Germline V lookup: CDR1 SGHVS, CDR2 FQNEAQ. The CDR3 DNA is TGTGCCAGCAGCTTATTCGGACAAGGAGAGAGGATCGATGGCTACACCTTC. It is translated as CASSLFGQGERIDGYTF.

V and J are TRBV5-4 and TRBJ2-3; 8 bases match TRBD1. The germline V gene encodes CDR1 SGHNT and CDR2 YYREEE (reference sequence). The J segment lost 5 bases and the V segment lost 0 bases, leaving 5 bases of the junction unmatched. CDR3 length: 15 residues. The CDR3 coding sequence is TGTGCCAGCAGCTTGGTTCAGGGGGCAAGAGATACGCAGTATTTT. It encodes CASSLVQGARDTQYF.

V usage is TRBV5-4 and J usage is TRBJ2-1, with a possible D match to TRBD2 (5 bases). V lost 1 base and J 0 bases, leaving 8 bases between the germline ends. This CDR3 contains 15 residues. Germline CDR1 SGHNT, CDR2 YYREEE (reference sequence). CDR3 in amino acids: CASSLKRLSYNEQFF. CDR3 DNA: TGTGCCAGCAGCTTGAAGCGGCTCTCCTACAATGAGCAGTTCTTC.

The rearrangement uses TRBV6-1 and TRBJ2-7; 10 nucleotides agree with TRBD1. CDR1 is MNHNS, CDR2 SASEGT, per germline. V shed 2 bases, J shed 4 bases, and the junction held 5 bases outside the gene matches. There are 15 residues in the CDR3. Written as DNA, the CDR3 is TGTGCCAGCAGTGAATGGACAGGGGGTTTATACGAGCAGTACTTC. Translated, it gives CASSEWTGGLYEQYF.

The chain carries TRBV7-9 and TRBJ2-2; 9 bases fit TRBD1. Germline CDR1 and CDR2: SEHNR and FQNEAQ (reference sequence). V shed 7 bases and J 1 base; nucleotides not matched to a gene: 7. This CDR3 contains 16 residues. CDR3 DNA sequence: TGTGCCAGCAAACCGCCGGGACAGGGGAACACCGGGGAGCTGTTTTTT. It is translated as CASKPPGQGNTGELFF.

The CDR3 is CASSEVLHGYTF. As DNA, the CDR3 is TGTGCCAGCAGTGAAGTACTGCATGGCTACACCTTC. This chain joins TRBV6-1 and TRBJ1-2; D uncertain. The V and J ends lost 1 base and 6 bases respectively, with 6 bases between them. The CDR3 runs 12 residues. The germline CDR1 and CDR2 sequences are MNHNS and SASEGT.

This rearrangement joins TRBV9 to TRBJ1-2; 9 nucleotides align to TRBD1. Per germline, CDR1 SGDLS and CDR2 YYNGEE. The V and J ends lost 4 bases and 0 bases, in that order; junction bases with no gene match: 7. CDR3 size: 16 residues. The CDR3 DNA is TGTGCCAGCAGCTACGGACAGGGGTTTTCTAACTATGGCTACACCTTC. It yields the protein CASSYGQGFSNYGYTF.

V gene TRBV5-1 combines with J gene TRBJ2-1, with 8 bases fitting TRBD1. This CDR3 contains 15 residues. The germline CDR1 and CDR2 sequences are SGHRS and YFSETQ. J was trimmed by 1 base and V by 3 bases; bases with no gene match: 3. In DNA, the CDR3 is TGCGCCAGCAGCTCCGGACAGGGTTCCTACAATGAGCAGTTCTTC. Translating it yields CASSSGQGSYNEQFF. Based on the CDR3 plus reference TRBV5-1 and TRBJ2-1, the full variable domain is KAGVTQTPRYLIKTRGQQVTLSCSPISGHRSVSWYQQTPGQGLQFLFEYFSETQRNKGNFPGRFSGRQFSNSRSEMNVSTLELGDSALYLCASSSGQGSYNEQFFGPGTRLTVL.